Below are 23 T cell receptor beta chains sequenced from a single sample in a study of siplizumab effects on memory and regulatory T cells. The table came from immunoSEQ multiplex PCR; TCRdb's copy has only in-frame clones and leaves some out. In the table there are about 13,000 clones, approximately 48% of which are singletons. For these TCRs, the target antigens are not known. Coculture of the mixed lymphocyte reaction cells took place at 37 degrees C and lasted about 6 days. The sequenced sample was CFSE-low (dividing) CD4+ T cells sorted from an allogeneic mixed lymphocyte reaction. All receptors come from a human donor in good health; the cells came from an allogeneic mixed lymphocyte reaction.

This clone was seen a handful of times. The chain carries TRBV6-5 and TRBJ1-1; D unclear. Trimming took off 0 bases at V and 0 bases at J, with 8 bases between the two ends. The germline V gene has CDR1 MNHEY and CDR2 SVGAGI. This CDR3 comprises 15 residues. In DNA, the CDR3 is TGTGCCAGCAGTTACTCTTGGGTCCTGAACACTGAAGCTTTCTTT. It encodes CASSYSWVLNTEAFF.

This clone was recorded only once. This chain links TRBV5-1 with TRBJ2-7; D is uncertain. Trimming left V 6 bases short and J 4 bases short, with 11 bases between. The V gene's germline CDR1 is SGHRS and CDR2 YFSETQ. The CDR3 totals 12 residues. The CDR3 spells CASKRDVYEQYF. In DNA, the CDR3 is TGCGCCAGCAAACGAGATGTATACGAGCAGTACTTC.

V is TRBV2 and J is TRBJ1-5; 7 bases match TRBD1. The germline V gene has CDR1 SNHLY and CDR2 FYNNEI. Trimming took 8 bases from V and 10 from J; bases not matched to a gene: 8. This CDR3 comprises 12 residues. The CDR3 sequence: CASEFQGGPQHF. The CDR3 DNA reads as TGTGCCAGCGAGTTCCAGGGGGGTCCCCAGCATTTT.

By sample share, this clone is medium-sized (0.01 to 0.1%). The chain uses TRBV5-4 and TRBJ2-5; TRBD1 agrees at 11 bases. With V trimmed by 4 bases and J by 1 base, 3 bases remained unmatched. Looked up from germline, CDR1 is SGHNT and CDR2 is YYREEE (reference sequence). The CDR3 consists of 15 residues. Here the CDR3 DNA reads TGTGCCAGCAGCAGGGACAGGGGGACCCAAGAGACCCAGTACTTC. This gives the protein CASSRDRGTQETQYF.

Within the sample, this clone is medium-sized. The CDR3 DNA reads TGCGCCAGCAGCGCGAGGGGATCCGCGCTAGAAGGAGCTTTCTTT. Encoded protein: CASSARGSALEGAFF. The chain uses TRBV5-1 and TRBJ1-1, with D perhaps matching TRBD1 (5 bases). V was shortened by 4 bases and J by 10 bases, with 23 bases between the two germline ends. CDR1 is SGHRS and CDR2 is YFSETQ in the germline V gene. The CDR3 has 15 residues.

By sample share, this clone is medium-sized. The chain combines TRBV19 with TRBJ1-1; 10 bases are shared with TRBD1. This CDR3 contains 15 residues. CDR1 LNHDA and CDR2 SQIVND come from the germline V gene (reference sequence). V shed 6 bases and J 2 bases; nucleotides not matched to a gene: 6. Here the CDR3 DNA reads TGTGCCAGTAGCCGGGACAGGGGAAAAAACACTGAAGCTTTCTTT. Its protein product is CASSRDRGKNTEAFF.

This clone is a singleton in its sample. The genes are TRBV5-1 and TRBJ1-1; no reliable D call. This CDR3 has 14 residues. Germline values: CDR1 SGHRS, CDR2 YFSETQ. V was shortened by 0 bases and J by 7 bases, with 13 bases between the two germline ends. CDR3 coding DNA: TGCGCCAGCAGCTTGGACGTCAACCAGAATGAAGCTTTCTTT. It codes for CASSLDVNQNEAFF.

This clone was seen once. The chain employs TRBV5-1 and TRBJ1-2, with 8 bases identical to TRBD1. The CDR3 is made up of 14 amino acids. V shed 5 bases, J shed 0 bases, and the junction held 3 bases outside the gene matches. Germline V gene data show CDR1 as SGHRS and CDR2 as YFSETQ. The CDR3 nucleotides are TGCGCCAGCAGGGACAGGGAGTCTAACTATGGCTACACCTTC. It is translated as CASRDRESNYGYTF.

The chain is built from TRBV21-1 and TRBJ1-3. TRBV21-1 is noted as a pseudogene. The CDR3 contains 18 residues. The CDR3 DNA sequence: TGTGCCAGCAGCGCTAGGGAAAGTGACCGTTCCTCTGGAAACACCATATATTTT. Translating it yields CASSARESDRSSGNTIYF.

The chain links TRBV2 to TRBJ1-2; 11 nucleotides align to TRBD1. CDR3 length: 15 residues. V shed 7 bases and J 7 bases; nucleotides not matched to a gene: 11. Looked up from germline, CDR1 is SNHLY and CDR2 is FYNNEI. The CDR3 sequence: CASTKGQGEHGGYTF. The CDR3 region has the DNA TGTGCCAGCACCAAGGGACAGGGGGAGCATGGTGGCTACACCTTC.

The CDR3 loop reads CASSYRGGVGNTIYF. The CDR3 DNA is TGTGCCAGCAGCTACCGAGGGGGCGTTGGAAACACCATATATTTT. V and J are TRBV6-6 and TRBJ1-3; 7 bases are a match to TRBD1. The CDR3 contains 15 residues. CDR1 is MNHNY and CDR2 is SVGAGI in the germline V gene (reference sequence). With 6 bases clipped from V and 3 bases from J, the junction kept 8 bases outside the gene matches.

The gene calls are TRBV28 and TRBJ1-3, with D maybe TRBD1 (5 bases). The germline V and J ends were trimmed by 5 bases and 8 bases, with 16 bases remaining between them. This CDR3 comprises 14 residues. Germline V gene data show CDR1 as MDHEN and CDR2 as SYDVKM. DNA for the CDR3: TGTGCCAGCAGTGGGGTGGGATTGGGGGACACCATATATTTT. Protein product: CASSGVGLGDTIYF.

A few counts support this clone. This rearrangement joins TRBV6-5 to TRBJ2-5; D is ambiguous. CDR3 length: 11 amino acids. Trimming took 2 bases from V and 5 from J, leaving 3 bases between them. CDR1 MNHEY and CDR2 SVGAGI come from the germline V gene. The chain's CDR3 is CASSYIETQYF. The CDR3 DNA reads TGTGCCAGCAGTTACATTGAGACCCAGTACTTC.

The J gene is TRBJ2-7, the V gene TRBV5-1; 7 positions agree with TRBD1. Germline V gives CDR1 SGHRS, CDR2 YFSETQ. The CDR3 is 14 amino acids. V lost 5 bases, J lost 0 bases, and 5 bases stayed unmatched. This CDR3 is CASRPGGSSYEQYF. As DNA, the CDR3 is TGCGCCAGCAGACCAGGGGGAAGCTCCTACGAGCAGTACTTC.

This clone ranks as medium-sized. The CDR3, as DNA: TGTGCCAGCAGCCCGCGGGGGGTGTTGAAGTACTTC. Protein: CASSPRGVLKYF. The chain links TRBV7-2 to TRBJ2-7; 8 bases line up with TRBD2. After removal of 5 bases from V and 11 bases from J, the junction contained 8 bases not matched to a gene. The germline gives CDR1 SGHTA, CDR2 FQGNSA. This CDR3 has 12 amino acids.

The chain employs TRBV4-2 and TRBJ2-2; D is possibly TRBD2 (5 bases). Between the trimmed V and J ends, which lost 4 bases and 3 bases, there was a span of 12 bases. The CDR3 has 15 amino acids. Germline lookup yields CDR1 LGHNA and CDR2 YNFKEQ. The CDR3 DNA reads as TGTGCCAGCAGCCCCAGCGGTTTGTACACCGGGGAGCTGTTTTTT. Its protein product is CASSPSGLYTGELFF.

This chain uses TRBV6-6 with TRBJ2-7; no definite D call. This CDR3 is built from 13 residues. Trimming took off 2 bases at V and 6 bases at J, with 11 bases between the two ends. Germline V gene data show CDR1 as MNHNY and CDR2 as SVGAGI (reference sequence). The CDR3 DNA reads as TGTGCCAGCAGTTACGGAGCATTGGCCGAGCAGTACTTC. Translating gives CASSYGALAEQYF.

The chain carries TRBV6-5 and TRBJ1-2, with 11 bases aligning to TRBD1. V was pared by 6 bases and J by 4 bases, with 4 bases of the junction left unmatched. The CDR3 is made up of 14 amino acids. Per germline, CDR1 MNHEY and CDR2 SVGAGI. CDR3 DNA: TGTGCCAGCAGAAGGGGACAGGGGGGCTATGGCTACACCTTC. As protein: CASRRGQGGYGYTF.

This clone appeared a few times. J is TRBJ1-1 and V is TRBV19, with D unclear. The CDR3 spans 15 residues. CDR1 is LNHDA, CDR2 SQIVND, per germline (reference sequence). Deletions cut 5 bases from V and 5 bases from J, with 18 bases between. The CDR3 loop is CASSPQRRGRTEAFF. The CDR3 nucleotides are TGTGCCAGTAGTCCGCAAAGGCGGGGAAGAACTGAAGCTTTCTTT.

This clone appeared once. The V call is TRBV12-1, the J call TRBJ1-4; the table names TRBD1, a call not compared with the DNA. TRBV12-1 is a pseudogene locus. This CDR3 has 20 residues. The CDR3 is CASSFADLVWQGAANEKLFF. CDR3 DNA sequence: TGTGCCAGCAGCTTTGCGGATTTGGTTTGGCAGGGGGCAGCTAATGAAAAACTGTTTTTT.

The gene calls are TRBV27 and TRBJ1-4, with D possibly being TRBD1 (5 bases). Germline assignment: CDR1 MNHEY and CDR2 SMNVEV (reference sequence). V lost 6 bases and J lost 4, with 12 bases in between. The CDR3 has 14 amino acids. The CDR3 sequence: CASRAAGNNEKLFF. In DNA form, the CDR3 reads TGTGCCAGCAGGGCGGCAGGGAATAATGAAAAACTGTTTTTT.

This clone was seen a single time. The rearrangement uses TRBV2 and TRBJ2-1; 7 bases are a match to TRBD2. The trim removed 7 bases at V and 2 bases at J, leaving 5 bases unmatched. The V gene's germline CDR1 is SNHLY and CDR2 FYNNEI. This CDR3 has 14 residues. For the CDR3, the DNA is TGTGCCAGCATGGAAAGCGGGACCTACAATGAGCAGTTCTTC. Translated, it gives CASMESGTYNEQFF.

The table lists this clone with a few counts. The gene calls are TRBV5-1 and TRBJ2-1; D uncertain. Germline CDR1 and CDR2: SGHRS and YFSETQ. This CDR3 has 13 amino acids. The V gene lost 5 bases and the J gene lost 2 bases, with 8 bases spanning the gap. The CDR3 is CASREQPYNEQFF. For the CDR3, the DNA is TGCGCCAGCAGGGAACAGCCCTACAATGAGCAGTTCTTC. Combining the CDR3 with reference TRBV5-1 and TRBJ2-1 gives the whole variable domain KAGVTQTPRYLIKTRGQQVTLSCSPISGHRSVSWYQQTPGQGLQFLFEYFSETQRNKGNFPGRFSGRQFSNSRSEMNVSTLELGDSALYLCASREQPYNEQFFGPGTRLTVL.